This TCR beta chain was sequenced during a study of T cell repertoires in cytomegalovirus infection. Study-wide background: Use of recently identified HLA-C-restricted and well-studied HLA-B-restricted CMV epitopes was part of the study. TCR beta signatures that were public indicated CMV infection and matching HLA type.

Germline CDR1 is SEHNR and CDR2 is FQNEAQ (reference sequence). Between the trimmed V and J ends, which lost 6 bases and 0 bases, there was a span of 7 bases. The CDR3 runs to 13 residues. MiXCR, run by TCRdb on the reads, gives a single entry per CDR3 protein. Found here are 550,000 to 850,000 distinct CDR3 sequences, approximately 33% of them singletons; the top ten hold about 20%. As for this clonotype: Antigen specificity is unknown.

Findings of the study overall: HLA-C-restricted TCR beta clonotypes specific for CMV led the ex vivo response.

The TCR was taken from a human donor in good health (CMV status not recorded). Some clones in this sample may be carry-over from other donors' samples. This specimen consisted of cultured PBMCs, obtained from culture after CMV antigen stimulation. The chain links TRBV7-9 to TRBJ2-3, with D uncertain. CDR3 sequence (DNA): TGTGCCAGCAGGGACCTCAGCACAGATACGCAGTATTTT. It codes for CASRDLSTDTQYF.